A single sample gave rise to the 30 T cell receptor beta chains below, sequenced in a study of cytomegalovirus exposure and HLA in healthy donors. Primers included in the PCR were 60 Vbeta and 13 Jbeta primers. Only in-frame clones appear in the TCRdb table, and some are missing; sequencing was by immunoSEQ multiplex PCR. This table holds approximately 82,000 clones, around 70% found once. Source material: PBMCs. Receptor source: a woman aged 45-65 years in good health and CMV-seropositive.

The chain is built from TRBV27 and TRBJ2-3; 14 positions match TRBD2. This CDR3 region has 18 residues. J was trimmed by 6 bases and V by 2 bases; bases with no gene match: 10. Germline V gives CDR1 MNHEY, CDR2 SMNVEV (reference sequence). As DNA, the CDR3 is TGTGCCAGCAGTTTAAACCCGACTAGCGGGAGGGACGTGGATACGCAGTATTTT. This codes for CASSLNPTSGRDVDTQYF.

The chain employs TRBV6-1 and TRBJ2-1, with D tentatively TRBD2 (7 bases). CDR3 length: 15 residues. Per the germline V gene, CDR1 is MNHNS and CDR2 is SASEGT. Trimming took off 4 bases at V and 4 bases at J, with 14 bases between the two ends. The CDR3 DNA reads TGTGCCAGCAGTGTGTCGGGAGGACAGTACAATGAGCAGTTCTTC. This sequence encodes CASSVSGGQYNEQFF.

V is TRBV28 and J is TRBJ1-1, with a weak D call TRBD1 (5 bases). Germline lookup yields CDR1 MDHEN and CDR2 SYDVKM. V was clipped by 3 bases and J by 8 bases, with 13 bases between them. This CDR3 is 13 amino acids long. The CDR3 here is CASSFMGLYEAFF. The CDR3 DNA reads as TGTGCCAGCAGTTTCATGGGACTTTACGAAGCTTTCTTT.

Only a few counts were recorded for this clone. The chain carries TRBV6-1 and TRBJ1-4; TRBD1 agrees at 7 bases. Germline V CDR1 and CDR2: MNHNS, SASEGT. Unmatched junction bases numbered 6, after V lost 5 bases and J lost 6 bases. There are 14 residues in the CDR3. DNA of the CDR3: TGTGCCAGCAGTAACCGACAGGGAGATGAAAAACTGTTTTTT. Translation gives CASSNRQGDEKLFF.

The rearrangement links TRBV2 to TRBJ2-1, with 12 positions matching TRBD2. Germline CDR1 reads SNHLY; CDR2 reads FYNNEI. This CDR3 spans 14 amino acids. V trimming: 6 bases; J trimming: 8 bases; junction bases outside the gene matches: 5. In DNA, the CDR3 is TGTGCCAGCAGGACTAGCGGGAGTGGCGATGAGCAGTTCTTC. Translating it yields CASRTSGSGDEQFF.

The CDR3 DNA is TGTGCCAGTAGTATAGTAGGGGTTATCGCCACTGAAGCTTTCTTT. Translation: CASSIVGVIATEAFF. This rearrangement joins TRBV19 to TRBJ1-1; D is perhaps TRBD1 (5 bases). Germline-derived CDR1 and CDR2 are LNHDA and SQIVND (reference sequence). The CDR3 has 15 amino acids. V dropped 1 base and J dropped 4 bases, with 13 bases sitting between them.

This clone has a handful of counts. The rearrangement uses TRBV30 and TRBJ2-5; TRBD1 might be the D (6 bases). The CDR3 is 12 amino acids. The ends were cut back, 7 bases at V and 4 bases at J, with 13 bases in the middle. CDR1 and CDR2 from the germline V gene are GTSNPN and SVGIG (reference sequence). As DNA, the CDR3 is TGTGCCTACCAAGGGGGTGGAGAGACCCAGTACTTC. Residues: CAYQGGGETQYF.

The CDR3 sequence is CASGSSELCFF. The CDR3 nucleotides are TGTGCCAGCGGATCGTCGGAGCTTTGTTTCTTC. The chain has TRBV18 and TRBJ2-1, with D unresolved. Trimming stripped 8 bases from V and 16 bases from J, with 18 bases between. Germline lookup yields CDR1 KGHSH and CDR2 LQKENI. There are 11 residues in the CDR3.

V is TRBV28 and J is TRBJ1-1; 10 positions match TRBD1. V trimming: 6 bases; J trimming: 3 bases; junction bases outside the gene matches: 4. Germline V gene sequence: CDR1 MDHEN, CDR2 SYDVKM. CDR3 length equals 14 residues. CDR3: CASSLTGGDTEAFF. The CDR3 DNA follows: TGTGCCAGCAGCCTGACAGGGGGCGACACTGAAGCTTTCTTT.

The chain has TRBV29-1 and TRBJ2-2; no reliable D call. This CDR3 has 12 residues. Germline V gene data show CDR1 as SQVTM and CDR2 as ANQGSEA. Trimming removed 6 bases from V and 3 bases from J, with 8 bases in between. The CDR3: CSVQRYTGELFF. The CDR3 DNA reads TGCAGCGTACAACGTTACACCGGGGAGCTGTTTTTT.

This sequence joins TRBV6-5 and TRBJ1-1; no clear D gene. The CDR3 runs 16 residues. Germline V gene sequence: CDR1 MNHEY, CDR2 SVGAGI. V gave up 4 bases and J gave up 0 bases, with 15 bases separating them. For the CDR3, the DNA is TGTGCCAGCAGTTCTTCAACGGGTCCGATGAACACTGAAGCTTTCTTT. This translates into CASSSSTGPMNTEAFF.

The CDR3 DNA reads TGTGCCAGCAGCTCCGACGGACAGGGACGGACCCAGTACTTC. This encodes CASSSDGQGRTQYF. The chain carries TRBV5-6 and TRBJ2-5; the match to TRBD1 covers 8 bases. The CDR3 consists of 14 residues. Looked up from germline, CDR1 is SGHDT and CDR2 is YYEEEE. V shed 3 bases, J shed 7 bases, and the junction held 8 bases outside the gene matches.

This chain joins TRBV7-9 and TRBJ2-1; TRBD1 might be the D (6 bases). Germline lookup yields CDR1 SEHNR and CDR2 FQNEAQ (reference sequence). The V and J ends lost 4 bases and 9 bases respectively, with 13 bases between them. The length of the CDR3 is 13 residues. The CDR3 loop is CASSSSIRGEQFF. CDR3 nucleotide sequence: TGTGCCAGCAGCTCGAGCATCAGGGGTGAGCAGTTCTTC.

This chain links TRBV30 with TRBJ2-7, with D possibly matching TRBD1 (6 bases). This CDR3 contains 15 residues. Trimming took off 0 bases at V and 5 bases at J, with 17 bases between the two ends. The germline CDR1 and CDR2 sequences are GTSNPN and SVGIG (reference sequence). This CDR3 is CAWSVLGGGADEQYF. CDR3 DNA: TGTGCCTGGAGTGTACTGGGTGGGGGCGCGGACGAGCAGTACTTC. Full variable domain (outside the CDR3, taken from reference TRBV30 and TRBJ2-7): SQTIHQWPATLVQPVGSPLSLECTVEGTSNPNLYWYRQAAGRGLQLLFYSVGIGQISSEVPQNLSASRPQDRQFILSSKKLLLSDSGFYLCAWSVLGGGADEQYFGPGTRLTVT.

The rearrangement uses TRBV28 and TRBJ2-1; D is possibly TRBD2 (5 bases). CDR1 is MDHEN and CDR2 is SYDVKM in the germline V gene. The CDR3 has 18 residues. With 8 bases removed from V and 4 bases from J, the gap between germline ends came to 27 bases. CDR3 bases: TGTGCCAGCTACTCGAACCCATCGGGGAGAAGTTTGTACAATGAGCAGTTCTTC. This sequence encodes CASYSNPSGRSLYNEQFF.

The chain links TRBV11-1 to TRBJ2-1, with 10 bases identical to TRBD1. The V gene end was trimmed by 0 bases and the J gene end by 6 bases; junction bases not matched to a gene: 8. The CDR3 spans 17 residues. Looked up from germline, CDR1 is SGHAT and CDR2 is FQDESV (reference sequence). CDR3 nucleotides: TGTGCCAGCAGCTTAGCTTTCGGGACAGGGGCATTCAATGAGCAGTTCTTC. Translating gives CASSLAFGTGAFNEQFF.

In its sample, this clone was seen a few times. CDR3: CASSQGDPEAFF. The CDR3 DNA follows: TGTGCCAGCTCACAGGGGGACCCTGAAGCTTTCTTT. The rearrangement links TRBV7-3 to TRBJ1-1; 8 nucleotides line up with TRBD1. With V trimmed by 8 bases and J by 6 bases, 5 bases remained unmatched. The CDR3 loop spans 12 amino acids. Germline V gives CDR1 SGHTA, CDR2 FQGTGA.

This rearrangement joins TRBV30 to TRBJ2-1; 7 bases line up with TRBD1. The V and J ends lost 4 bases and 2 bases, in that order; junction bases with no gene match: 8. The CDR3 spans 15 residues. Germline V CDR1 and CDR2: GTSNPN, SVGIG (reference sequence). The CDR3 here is CAWTHRQGAYNEQFF. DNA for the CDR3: TGTGCCTGGACCCATCGACAGGGCGCCTACAATGAGCAGTTCTTC. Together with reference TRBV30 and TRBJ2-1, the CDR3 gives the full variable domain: SQTIHQWPATLVQPVGSPLSLECTVEGTSNPNLYWYRQAAGRGLQLLFYSVGIGQISSEVPQNLSASRPQDRQFILSSKKLLLSDSGFYLCAWTHRQGAYNEQFFGPGTRLTVL.

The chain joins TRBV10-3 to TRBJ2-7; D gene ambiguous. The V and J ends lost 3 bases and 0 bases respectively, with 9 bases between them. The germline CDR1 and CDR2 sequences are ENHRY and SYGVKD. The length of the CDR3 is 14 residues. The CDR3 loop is CAISDVATSYEQYF. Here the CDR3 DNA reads TGTGCCATCAGTGATGTGGCCACCTCCTACGAGCAGTACTTC.

For the CDR3, the DNA is TGTGCCAGCAGTTACTCGAGACAGCAAAAGTATGGCTACACCTTC. It specifies CASSYSRQQKYGYTF. This chain uses TRBV6-5 with TRBJ1-2, with D possibly TRBD1 on 5 matching bases. The CDR3 has 15 amino acids. Germline V gene data show CDR1 as MNHEY and CDR2 as SVGAGI. The V end was cut by 0 bases, the J end by 5 bases, with 13 bases between.

CDR3 sequence: CASSRTVNQPQHF. The DNA for the CDR3 is TGTGCCAGCAGCCGGACAGTCAATCAGCCCCAGCATTTT. The genes are TRBV27 and TRBJ1-5; possibly TRBD1 for D (6 bases). The CDR3 runs to 13 residues. CDR1 and CDR2 (germline): MNHEY, SMNVEV (reference sequence). Trimming pared 6 bases from V and 3 bases from J, leaving 9 bases between.

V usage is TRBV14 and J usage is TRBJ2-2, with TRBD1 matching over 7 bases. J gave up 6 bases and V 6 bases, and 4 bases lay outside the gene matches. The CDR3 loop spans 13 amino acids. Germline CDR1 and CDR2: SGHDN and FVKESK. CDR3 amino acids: CASRSTGAGELFF. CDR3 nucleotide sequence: TGTGCCAGCAGATCTACAGGGGCCGGGGAGCTGTTTTTT.

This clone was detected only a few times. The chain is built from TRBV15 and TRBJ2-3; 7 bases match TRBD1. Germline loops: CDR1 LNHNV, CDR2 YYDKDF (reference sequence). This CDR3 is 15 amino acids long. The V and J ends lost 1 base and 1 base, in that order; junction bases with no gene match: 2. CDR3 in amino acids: CATSRGGQGTDTQYF. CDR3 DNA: TGTGCCACCAGCAGAGGCGGACAGGGCACAGATACGCAGTATTTT.

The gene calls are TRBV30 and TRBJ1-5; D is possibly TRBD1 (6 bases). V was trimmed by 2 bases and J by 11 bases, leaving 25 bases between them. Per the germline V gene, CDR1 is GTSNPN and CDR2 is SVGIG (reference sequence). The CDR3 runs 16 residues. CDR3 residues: CAWSLLGGPSNRAQHF. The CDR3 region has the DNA TGTGCCTGGAGTCTCCTGGGGGGGCCCTCCAATAGGGCCCAGCATTTT.

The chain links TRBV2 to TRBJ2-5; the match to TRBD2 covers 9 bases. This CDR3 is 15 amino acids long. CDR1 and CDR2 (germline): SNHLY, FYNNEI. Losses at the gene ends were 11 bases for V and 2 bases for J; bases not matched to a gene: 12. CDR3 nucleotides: TGTGCCCGAAGCGGGCGGGAGGGCGGACAAGAGACCCAGTACTTC. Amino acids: CARSGREGGQETQYF. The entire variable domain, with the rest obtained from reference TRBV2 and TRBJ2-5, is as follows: EPEVTQTPSHQVTQMGQEVILRCVPISNHLYFYWYRQILGQKVEFLVSFYNNEISEKSEIFDDQFSVERPDGSNFTLKIRSTKLEDSAMYFCARSGREGGQETQYFGPGTRLLVL.

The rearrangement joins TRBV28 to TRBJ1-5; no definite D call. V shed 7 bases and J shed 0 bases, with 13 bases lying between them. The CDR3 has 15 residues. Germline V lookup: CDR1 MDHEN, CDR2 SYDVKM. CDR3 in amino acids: CASTPRGTSNQPQHF. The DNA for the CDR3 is TGTGCCAGCACCCCCCGCGGCACTAGCAATCAGCCCCAGCATTTT.

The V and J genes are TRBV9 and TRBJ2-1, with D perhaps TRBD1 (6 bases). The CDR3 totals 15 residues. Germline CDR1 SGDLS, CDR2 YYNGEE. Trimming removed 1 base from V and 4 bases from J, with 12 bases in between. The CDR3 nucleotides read TGTGCCAGCAGCGTACAGGGGAATTCGTACAATGAGCAGTTCTTC. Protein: CASSVQGNSYNEQFF.

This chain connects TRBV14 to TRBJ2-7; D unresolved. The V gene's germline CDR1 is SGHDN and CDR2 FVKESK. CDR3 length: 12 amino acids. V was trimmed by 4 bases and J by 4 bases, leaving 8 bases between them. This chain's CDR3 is CASSLTTYEQYF. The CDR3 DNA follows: TGTGCCAGCAGCCTCACGACTTACGAGCAGTACTTC.

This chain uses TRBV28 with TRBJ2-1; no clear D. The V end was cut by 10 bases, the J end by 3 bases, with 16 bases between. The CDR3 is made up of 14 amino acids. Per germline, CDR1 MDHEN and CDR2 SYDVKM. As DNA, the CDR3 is TGTGCCACCTGTGGGCCGAACGACTACAATGAGCAGTTCTTC. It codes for CATCGPNDYNEQFF.

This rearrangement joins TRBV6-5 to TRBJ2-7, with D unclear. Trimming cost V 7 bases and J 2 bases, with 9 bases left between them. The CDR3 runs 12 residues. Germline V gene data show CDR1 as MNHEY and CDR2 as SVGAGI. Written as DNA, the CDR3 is TGTGCCAGCAAAGGCGGAGCCTACGAGCAGTACTTC. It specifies CASKGGAYEQYF.